This paragraph covers one TCR beta chain sequence. The CDR3 length is 13 residues. From germline, CDR1 is KGHSH and CDR2 LQKENI. V lost 3 bases, J lost 6 bases, and 11 bases lay in between. This sample was taken from a study of shared clonotypes between healthy human individuals. Measured with immunoSEQ multiplex PCR; TCRdb has only the in-frame clones, and not every one. The table shows about 450,000 clones, with 70% to 80% occurring only once. The clonotype comes from a woman in her 40s in good health. Some clones in this sample may be carry-over from other donors' samples. Sequences were obtained from PBMCs. The gene calls are TRBV18 and TRBJ1-1; a weak D match, TRBD1 (5 bases). The CDR3 sequence: CASSPGPVAEAFF. In nucleotides, the CDR3 is TGTGCCAGCTCACCGGGACCGGTGGCTGAAGCTTTCTTT.